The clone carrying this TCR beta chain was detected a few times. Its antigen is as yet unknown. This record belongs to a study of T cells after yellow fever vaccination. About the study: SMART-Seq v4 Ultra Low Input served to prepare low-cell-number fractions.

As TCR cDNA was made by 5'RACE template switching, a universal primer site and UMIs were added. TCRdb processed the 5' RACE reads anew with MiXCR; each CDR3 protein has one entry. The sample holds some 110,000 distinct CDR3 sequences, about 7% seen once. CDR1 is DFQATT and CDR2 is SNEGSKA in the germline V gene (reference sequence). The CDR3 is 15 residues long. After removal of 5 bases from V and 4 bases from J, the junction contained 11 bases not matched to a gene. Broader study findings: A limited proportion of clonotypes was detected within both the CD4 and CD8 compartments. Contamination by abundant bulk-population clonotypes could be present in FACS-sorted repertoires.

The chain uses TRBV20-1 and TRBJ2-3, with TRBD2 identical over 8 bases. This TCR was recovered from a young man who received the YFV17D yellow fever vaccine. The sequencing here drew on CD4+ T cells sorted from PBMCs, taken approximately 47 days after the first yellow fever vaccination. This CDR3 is CSAGPPGLEADTQYF. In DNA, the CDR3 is TGCAGTGCTGGTCCGCCGGGACTAGAAGCAGATACGCAGTATTTT.